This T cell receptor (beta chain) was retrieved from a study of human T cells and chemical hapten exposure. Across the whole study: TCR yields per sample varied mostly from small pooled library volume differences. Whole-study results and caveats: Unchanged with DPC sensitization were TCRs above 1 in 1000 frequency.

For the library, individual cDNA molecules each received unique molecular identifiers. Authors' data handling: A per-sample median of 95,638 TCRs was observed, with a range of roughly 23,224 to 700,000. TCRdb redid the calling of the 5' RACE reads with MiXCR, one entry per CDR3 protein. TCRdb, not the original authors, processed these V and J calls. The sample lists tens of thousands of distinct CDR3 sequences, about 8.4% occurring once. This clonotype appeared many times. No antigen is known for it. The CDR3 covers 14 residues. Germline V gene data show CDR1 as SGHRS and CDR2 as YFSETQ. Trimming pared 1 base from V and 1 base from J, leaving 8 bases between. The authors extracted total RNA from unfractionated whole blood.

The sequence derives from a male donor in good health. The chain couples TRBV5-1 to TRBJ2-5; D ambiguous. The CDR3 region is CASSLWGPQETQYF. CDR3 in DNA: TGCGCCAGCAGCTTGTGGGGTCCCCAAGAGACCCAGTACTTC.